Listed below are T cell receptor beta chains from one sample, sequenced in a study of sequential checkpoint blockade in melanoma. Profiling relied on immunoSEQ multiplex PCR, and the TCRdb table lists in-frame clones only, not all of them. The data hold roughly 18,000 clones, with 69% observed a single time. Material: CD8+ T cells sorted from blood (inferred from file names), obtained from a patient given nivolumab and ipilimumab in sequence. All receptors derive from a human donor with melanoma. Both conserved end residues are part of each CDR3. A D gene is named only where the DNA matches it firmly. Where a row states a size, it is once, few, many or the class of an expanded clone; other rows omit it.

v_gene,abundance,d_gene,j_gene,CDR3aa,CDR3nt
TRBV7-3,.,.,TRBJ1-2,CASSSSAANYGYTF,TGTGCCAGCAGCTCGAGCGCCGCTAACTATGGCTACACCTTC
TRBV19,.,.,TRBJ2-1,CASSIDRVDEQFF,TGTGCCAGTAGTATAGACAGGGTGGATGAGCAGTTCTTC
TRBV7-3,.,.,TRBJ1-2,CASSLNPSYGYTF,TGTGCCAGCAGCTTAAATCCCAGCTATGGCTACACCTTC
TRBV28,.,.,TRBJ2-7,CASSLAVYRVALREQYF,TGTGCCAGCAGTTTAGCGGTATACAGGGTGGCCCTTAGGGAGCAGTACTTC
TRBV6-5,.,.,TRBJ1-2,CASSYSEMEGWGYTF,TGTGCCAGCAGTTACTCGGAGATGGAGGGTTGGGGCTACACCTTC
TRBV15,.,.,TRBJ1-2,CATSRDFSDSNYGYTF,TGTGCCACCAGCAGAGATTTTTCGGACAGCAACTATGGCTACACCTTC
TRBV28,.,.,TRBJ2-6,CASSLRLAGDLSGANVLTF,TGTGCCAGCAGTCTTAGGCTGGCAGGGGACCTCTCTGGGGCCAACGTCCTGACTTTC
TRBV9,few,TRBD1,TRBJ2-1,CASSGWDRADEQFF,TGTGCCAGCAGCGGGTGGGACAGGGCTGATGAGCAGTTCTTC
TRBV28,.,.,TRBJ1-1,CASRLRDTEAFF,TGTGCCAGCAGGCTCCGGGACACTGAAGCTTTCTTT
TRBV9,.,.,TRBJ2-3,CASSVGGDSDTQYF,TGTGCCAGCAGCGTAGGAGGGGACTCAGATACGCAGTATTTT
TRBV30,.,TRBD1,TRBJ2-2,CAWRQGPGELFF,TGTGCCTGGCGACAGGGGCCCGGGGAGCTGTTTTTT
TRBV19,few,.,TRBJ1-1,CASSMQGHTEAFF,TGTGCCAGTAGTATGCAGGGGCACACTGAAGCTTTCTTT
TRBV5-4,.,.,TRBJ1-1,CASSIDTEAFF,TGTGCCAGCAGCATAGACACTGAAGCTTTCTTT
TRBV30,few,.,TRBJ2-1,CAWDTPSGGQFF,TGTGCCTGGGATACACCTTCCGGCGGGCAGTTCTTC
TRBV18,few,TRBD1,TRBJ2-7,CASSPPQGTYEQYF,TGTGCCAGCTCACCACCACAGGGGACCTACGAGCAGTACTTC
TRBV11-2,.,.,TRBJ2-5,CASSLRRVPETQYF,TGTGCCAGCAGCCTTAGGAGGGTTCCGGAGACCCAGTACTTC
TRBV13,.,TRBD2,TRBJ2-1,CASSVIAGDNRNEQFF,TGTGCCAGCAGCGTAATAGCGGGAGATAACCGCAATGAGCAGTTCTTC
TRBV4-1,.,TRBD1,TRBJ1-1,CASSQVRGTVGEAFF,TGCGCCAGCAGCCAAGTCCGTGGGACAGTGGGAGAAGCTTTCTTT
TRBV27,medium-sized,TRBD1,TRBJ2-7,CASSLLPDRGMSPYEQYF,TGTGCCAGCAGTTTATTGCCCGACAGGGGAATGTCCCCCTACGAGCAGTACTTC
TRBV7-9,once,.,TRBJ2-2,CASSLDRPRAGELFF,TGTGCCAGCAGCTTAGACCGGCCTCGGGCCGGGGAGCTGTTTTTT
TRBV5-5,.,TRBD2,TRBJ2-7,CASSFREVSYEQYF,TGTGCCAGCAGCTTTCGGGAGGTTAGCTACGAGCAGTACTTC
TRBV30,.,TRBD1,TRBJ2-7,CAFQGTGLIYEQYF,TGTGCCTTCCAAGGGACAGGCCTAATCTACGAGCAGTACTTC
TRBV5-4,medium-sized,.,TRBJ1-1,CASSAESQGTNTEAFF,TGTGCCAGCAGCGCCGAATCACAGGGAACGAACACTGAAGCTTTCTTT
TRBV11-2,few,.,TRBJ2-3,CASSLGPRSTDTQYF,TGTGCCAGCAGCTTAGGCCCCCGGTCCACAGATACGCAGTATTTT
TRBV19,few,TRBD2,TRBJ2-1,CASSIGGGGSYNEQFF,TGTGCCAGTAGTATAGGGGGCGGCGGGAGTTACAATGAGCAGTTCTTC
TRBV28,.,TRBD2,TRBJ2-7,CASTPHAGGPSYEQYF,TGTGCCAGCACCCCCCACGCGGGAGGCCCCTCCTACGAGCAGTACTTC
TRBV4-1,.,TRBD1,TRBJ2-7,CASSQTSEGTGFYEQYF,TGCGCCAGCAGCCAAACCTCCGAGGGGACAGGGTTCTACGAGCAGTACTTC
TRBV7-9,once,TRBD2,TRBJ2-7,CASSPSGTSGSYEQYF,TGTGCCAGCAGCCCAAGCGGGACTAGCGGCTCCTACGAGCAGTACTTC
TRBV4-3,.,.,TRBJ1-2,CASSQDRGGAYGYTF,TGCGCCAGCAGCCAAGATAGAGGGGGTGCATATGGCTACACCTTC
TRBV27,.,TRBD1,TRBJ2-7,CASSSGQGPYEQYF,TGTGCCAGCAGTTCGGGACAGGGGCCTTACGAGCAGTACTTC
TRBV25-1,.,.,TRBJ2-7,CASSGGYEQYF,TGTGCCAGCAGTGGAGGCTACGAGCAGTACTTC
TRBV19,medium-sized,TRBD2,TRBJ2-1,CASSPRLAGVGMMDEQFF,TGTGCCAGTAGTCCCCGACTAGCGGGAGTCGGGATGATGGATGAGCAGTTCTTC
TRBV6-1,.,.,TRBJ2-1,CASSEYRGLLYNEQFF,TGTGCCAGCAGTGAATATCGAGGGCTACTATACAATGAGCAGTTCTTC
TRBV7-9,.,TRBD2,TRBJ2-7,CASGPGAGGYEQYF,TGTGCCAGCGGCCCCGGAGCGGGAGGTTACGAGCAGTACTTC
TRBV28,few,TRBD1,TRBJ1-1,CASSSHRGRGTEAFF,TGTGCCAGCAGTTCTCACAGGGGTAGGGGAACTGAAGCTTTCTTT
TRBV27,.,.,TRBJ2-7,CASRSVRGSSYEQYF,TGTGCCAGCCGGTCGGTTCGGGGGAGCTCCTACGAGCAGTACTTC
TRBV9,.,TRBD2,TRBJ2-3,CASSVNILAGGADTQYF,TGTGCCAGCAGCGTAAATATACTAGCGGGAGGAGCAGATACGCAGTATTTT
TRBV6-4,once,TRBD1,TRBJ2-7,CASSDSDRGWAYEQYF,TGTGCCAGCAGTGACTCAGACAGGGGGTGGGCCTACGAGCAGTACTTC
TRBV4-1,.,TRBD2,TRBJ2-1,CASSQVIAGVNNEQFF,TGCGCCAGCAGCCAAGTAATAGCGGGAGTGAACAATGAGCAGTTCTTC
TRBV4-2,few,TRBD1,TRBJ2-1,CARWPGQVHNEQFF,TGTGCCCGCTGGCCGGGACAGGTACACAATGAGCAGTTCTTC
TRBV7-9,.,TRBD1,TRBJ2-1,CASWPGQGHNEQFF,TGTGCCAGCTGGCCGGGACAGGGACACAATGAGCAGTTCTTC
TRBV7-9,.,TRBD2,TRBJ2-7,CASTPPGGSYEQYF,TGTGCCAGCACCCCTCCGGGGGGCTCCTACGAGCAGTACTTC
TRBV9,.,.,TRBJ2-5,CASSPAGQQETQYF,TGTGCCAGCAGCCCAGCTGGACAGCAAGAGACCCAGTACTTC
TRBV9,.,TRBD1,TRBJ2-7,CASSVEDREVDEQYF,TGTGCCAGCAGCGTAGAGGACAGGGAGGTCGACGAGCAGTACTTC
TRBV9,.,.,TRBJ2-1,CASSEPGLYNEQFF,TGTGCCAGCAGCGAACCGGGACTTTACAATGAGCAGTTCTTC
TRBV6-6,.,.,TRBJ1-1,CASSYSRKTMNTEAFF,TGTGCCAGCAGTTACTCGAGGAAGACCATGAACACTGAAGCTTTCTTT